This T cell receptor beta chain comes out of a study of monozygotic twins with inflammatory bowel disease. Study-level findings and limits: Repertoire similarity did not differ between concordant and discordant twins, possibly owing to limited power.

As concerns this clonotype: What it binds is unknown.

Germline assignment: CDR1 LNHNV and CDR2 YYDKDF (reference sequence). This CDR3 contains 16 residues. With the 5' RACE reads reprocessed, TCRdb shows one record per CDR3 protein and no DNA. The sample includes some 450,000 distinct CDR3 sequences. The chain joins TRBV15 to TRBJ2-3. Sample: blood. The TCR sequence derives from a human donor with ulcerative colitis or Crohn's disease, or a healthy co-twin of an affected twin (not recorded which). The CDR3 reads CATSPPRRTSTDTQYF.